This T cell receptor beta chain was identified during a study of Ad26.COV2.S vaccination and SARS-CoV-2 variants. The CDR3 extends over 17 amino acids. Trimming removed 0 bases from V and 7 bases from J; junction bases left unmatched: 11. Germline V gene data show CDR1 as LGHDT and CDR2 as YNNKEL (reference sequence). Treatment here: around 19 received Ad26.COV2.S at low or high dose, single or two shots; 5 received placebo; per-sample allocation not given. Sampling happened 63 days after the first vaccine or placebo injection. Sequencing used immunoSEQ multiplex PCR; TCRdb keeps in-frame clones, though not all of them. The table has hundreds of thousands of clones, over 75% seen once.

V gene TRBV3-1 (or the pseudogene TRBV3-2) combines with J gene TRBJ2-2; 7 nucleotides line up with TRBD2. The TCR originated in a person aged 18-60 years who received the Ad26.COV2.S COVID-19 vaccine or a placebo. The sequencing used peripheral blood, collected in a trial of Ad26.COV2.S vaccine versus placebo. The DNA for the CDR3 is TGTGCCAGCAGCCAAGAATGGGGGGGAAATTCTGGCGGGGAGCTGTTTTTT. Its translation is CASSQEWGGNSGGELFF.